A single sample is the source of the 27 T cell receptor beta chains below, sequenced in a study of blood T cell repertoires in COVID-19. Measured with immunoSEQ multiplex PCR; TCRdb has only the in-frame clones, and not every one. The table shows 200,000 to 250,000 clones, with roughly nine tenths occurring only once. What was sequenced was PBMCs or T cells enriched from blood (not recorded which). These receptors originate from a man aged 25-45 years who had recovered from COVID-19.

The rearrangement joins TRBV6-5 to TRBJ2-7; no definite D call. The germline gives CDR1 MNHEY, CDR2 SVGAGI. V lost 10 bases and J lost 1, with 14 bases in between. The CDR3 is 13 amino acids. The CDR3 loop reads CATAQSISYEQYF. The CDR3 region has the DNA TGTGCCACCGCACAGTCAATATCCTACGAGCAGTACTTC.

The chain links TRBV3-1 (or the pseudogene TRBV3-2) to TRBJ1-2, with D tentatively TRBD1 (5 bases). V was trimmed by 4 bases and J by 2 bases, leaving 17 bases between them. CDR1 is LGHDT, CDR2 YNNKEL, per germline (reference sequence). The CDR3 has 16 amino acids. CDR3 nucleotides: TGTGCCAGCAGCCCCGACAGATTAGGGAGGAACTATGGCTACACCTTC. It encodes CASSPDRLGRNYGYTF.

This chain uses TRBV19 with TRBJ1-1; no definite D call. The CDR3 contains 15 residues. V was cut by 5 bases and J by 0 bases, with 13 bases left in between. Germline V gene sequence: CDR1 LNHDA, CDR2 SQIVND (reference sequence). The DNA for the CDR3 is TGTGCCAGTAGTCCAGTTCGGGGAATGAACACTGAAGCTTTCTTT. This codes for CASSPVRGMNTEAFF.

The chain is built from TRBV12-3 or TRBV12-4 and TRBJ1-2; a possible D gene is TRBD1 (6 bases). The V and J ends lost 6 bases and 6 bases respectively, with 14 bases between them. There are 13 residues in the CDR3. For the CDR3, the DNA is TGTGCCAGCAGGCTCCAGGGGAAGGATGGCTACACCTTC. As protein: CASRLQGKDGYTF.

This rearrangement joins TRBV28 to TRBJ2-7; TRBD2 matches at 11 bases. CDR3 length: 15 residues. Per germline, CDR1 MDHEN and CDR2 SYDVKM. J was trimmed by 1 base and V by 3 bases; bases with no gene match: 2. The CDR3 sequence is CASSFSGRVSYEQYF. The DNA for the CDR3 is TGTGCCAGCAGTTTTAGCGGGAGGGTATCCTACGAGCAGTACTTC.

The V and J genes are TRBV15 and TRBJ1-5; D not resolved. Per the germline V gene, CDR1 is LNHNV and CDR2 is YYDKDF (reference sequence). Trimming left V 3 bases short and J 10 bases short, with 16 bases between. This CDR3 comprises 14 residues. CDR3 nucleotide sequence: TGTGCCACCAGCAGGGACTTCCAGGCCGCTCCCCAGCATTTT. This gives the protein CATSRDFQAAPQHF. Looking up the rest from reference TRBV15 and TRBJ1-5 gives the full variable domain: DAMVIQNPRYQVTQFGKPVTLSCSQTLNHNVMYWYQQKSSQAPKLLFHYYDKDFNNEADTPDNFQSRRPNTSFCFLDIRSPGLGDTAMYLCATSRDFQAAPQHFGDGTRLSIL.

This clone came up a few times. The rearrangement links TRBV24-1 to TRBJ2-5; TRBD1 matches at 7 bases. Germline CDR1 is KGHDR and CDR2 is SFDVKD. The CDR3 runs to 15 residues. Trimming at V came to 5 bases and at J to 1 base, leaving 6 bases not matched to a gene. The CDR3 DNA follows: TGTGCCACCAGTGCCCCCACAGGGGCCCAAGAGACCCAGTACTTC. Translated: CATSAPTGAQETQYF.

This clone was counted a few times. The CDR3 sequence is CAATQGPGYTF. In DNA form, the CDR3 reads TGTGCCGCCACACAGGGTCCAGGCTACACCTTC. This rearrangement joins TRBV7-2 to TRBJ1-2, with a weak D call TRBD1 (6 bases). Germline-derived CDR1 and CDR2 are SGHTA and FQGNSA. The CDR3 spans 11 residues. Trimming removed 11 bases at V and 8 bases at J, with 15 bases between.

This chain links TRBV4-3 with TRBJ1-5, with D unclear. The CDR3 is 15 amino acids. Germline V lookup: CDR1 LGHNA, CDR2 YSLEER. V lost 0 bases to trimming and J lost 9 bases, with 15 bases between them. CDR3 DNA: TGCGCCAGCAGCCAAGAATCGAGTGGGAGTGGGCCCCAGCATTTT. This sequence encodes CASSQESSGSGPQHF.

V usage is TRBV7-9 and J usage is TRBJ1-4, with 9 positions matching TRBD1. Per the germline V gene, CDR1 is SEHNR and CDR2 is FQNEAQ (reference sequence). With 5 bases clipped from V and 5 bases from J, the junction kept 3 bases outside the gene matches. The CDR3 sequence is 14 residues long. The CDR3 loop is CASSRGQGNEKLFF. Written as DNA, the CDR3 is TGTGCCAGCAGCCGGGGACAGGGAAATGAAAAACTGTTTTTT.

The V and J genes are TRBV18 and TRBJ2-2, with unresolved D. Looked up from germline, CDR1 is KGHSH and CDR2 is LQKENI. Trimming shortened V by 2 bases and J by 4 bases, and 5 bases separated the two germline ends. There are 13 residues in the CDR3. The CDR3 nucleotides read TGTGCCAGCTCACCAACGGGCACCGGGGAGCTGTTTTTT. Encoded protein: CASSPTGTGELFF.

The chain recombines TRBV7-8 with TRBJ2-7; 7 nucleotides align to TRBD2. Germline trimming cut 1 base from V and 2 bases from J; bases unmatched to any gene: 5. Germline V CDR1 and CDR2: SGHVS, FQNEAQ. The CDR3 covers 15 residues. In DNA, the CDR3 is TGTGCCAGCAGCTTAGTGCCTGGGGGGGCCTACGAGCAGTACTTC. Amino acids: CASSLVPGGAYEQYF.

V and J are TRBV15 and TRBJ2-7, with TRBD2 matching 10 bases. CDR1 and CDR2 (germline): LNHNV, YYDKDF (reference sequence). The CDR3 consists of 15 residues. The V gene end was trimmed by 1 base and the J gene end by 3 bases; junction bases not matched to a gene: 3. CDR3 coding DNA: TGTGCCACCAGCAGAGTAGCTAGCGGGAGCTACGAGCAGTACTTC. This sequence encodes CATSRVASGSYEQYF.

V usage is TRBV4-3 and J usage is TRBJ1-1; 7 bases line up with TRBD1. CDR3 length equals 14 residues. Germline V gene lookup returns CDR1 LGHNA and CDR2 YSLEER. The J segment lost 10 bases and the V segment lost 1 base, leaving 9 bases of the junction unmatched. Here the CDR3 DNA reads TGCGCCAGCAGCCAAGGACAGGGAGGAGTGGGAGCTTTCTTT. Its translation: CASSQGQGGVGAFF.

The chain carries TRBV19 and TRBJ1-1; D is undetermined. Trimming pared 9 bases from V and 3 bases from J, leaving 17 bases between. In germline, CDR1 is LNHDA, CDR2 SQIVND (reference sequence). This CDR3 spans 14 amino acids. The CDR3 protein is CASRDSRLYTEAFF. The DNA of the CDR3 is TGTGCCAGCCGGGATTCTAGGTTGTACACTGAAGCTTTCTTT.

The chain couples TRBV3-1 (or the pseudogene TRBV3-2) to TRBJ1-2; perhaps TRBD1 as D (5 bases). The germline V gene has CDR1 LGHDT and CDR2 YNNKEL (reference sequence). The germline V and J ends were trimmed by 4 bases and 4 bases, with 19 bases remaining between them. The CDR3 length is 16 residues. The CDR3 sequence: CASSLSTTTELYGYTF. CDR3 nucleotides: TGTGCCAGCAGCCTATCCACCACGACAGAACTCTATGGCTACACCTTC.

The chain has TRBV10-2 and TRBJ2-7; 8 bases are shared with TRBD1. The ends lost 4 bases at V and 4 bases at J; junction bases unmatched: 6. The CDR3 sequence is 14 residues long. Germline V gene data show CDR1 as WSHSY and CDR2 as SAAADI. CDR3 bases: TGCGCCAGCAGTGTCGACAGGGGACGATACGAGCAGTACTTC. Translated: CASSVDRGRYEQYF.

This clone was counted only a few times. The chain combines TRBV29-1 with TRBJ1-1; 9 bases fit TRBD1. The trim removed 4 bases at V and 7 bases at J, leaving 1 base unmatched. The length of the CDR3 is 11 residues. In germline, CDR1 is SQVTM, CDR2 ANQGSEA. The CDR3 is CSVGDRDEAFF. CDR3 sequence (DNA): TGCAGCGTTGGGGACAGGGATGAAGCTTTCTTT.

CDR3 sequence: CASSFSGGYGYTF. The CDR3, as DNA: TGTGCCAGCAGCTTTTCTGGCGGCTATGGCTACACCTTC. The chain links TRBV7-2 to TRBJ1-2; D unclear. The CDR3 extends over 13 amino acids. The V gene's germline CDR1 is SGHTA and CDR2 FQGNSA. Trimming removed 3 bases at V and 4 bases at J, with 9 bases between. Together with reference TRBV7-2 and TRBJ1-2, the CDR3 gives the full variable domain: GAGVSQSPSNKVTEKGKDVELRCDPISGHTALYWYRQSLGQGLEFLIYFQGNSAPDKSGLPSDRFSAERTGGSVSTLTIQRTQQEDSAVYLCASSFSGGYGYTFGSGTRLTVV.

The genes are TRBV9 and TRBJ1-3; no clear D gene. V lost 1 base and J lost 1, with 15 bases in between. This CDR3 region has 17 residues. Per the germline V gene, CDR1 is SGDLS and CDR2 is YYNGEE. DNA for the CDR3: TGTGCCAGCAGCGTATCGGCGGCGTTCTTATCTGGAAACACCATATATTTT. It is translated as CASSVSAAFLSGNTIYF.

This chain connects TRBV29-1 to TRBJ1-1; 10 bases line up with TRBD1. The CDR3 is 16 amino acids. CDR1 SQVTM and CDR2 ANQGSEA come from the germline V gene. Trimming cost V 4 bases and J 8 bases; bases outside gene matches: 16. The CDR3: CSVVSLGRTGGSEAFF. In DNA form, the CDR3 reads TGCAGCGTTGTTTCCCTGGGGAGGACAGGGGGTTCAGAAGCTTTCTTT.

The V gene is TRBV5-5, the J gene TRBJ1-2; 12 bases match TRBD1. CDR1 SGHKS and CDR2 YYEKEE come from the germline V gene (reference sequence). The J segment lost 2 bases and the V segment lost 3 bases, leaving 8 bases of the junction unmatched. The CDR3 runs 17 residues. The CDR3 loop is CASSSTSGTGGNYGYTF. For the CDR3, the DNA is TGTGCCAGCAGCTCCACCTCCGGGACAGGGGGCAACTATGGCTACACCTTC. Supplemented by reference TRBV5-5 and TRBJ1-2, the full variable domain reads DAGVTQSPTHLIKTRGQQVTLRCSPISGHKSVSWYQQVLGQGPQFIFQYYEKEERGRGNFPDRFSARQFPNYSSELNVNALLLGDSALYLCASSSTSGTGGNYGYTFGSGTRLTVV.

The CDR3 sequence: CASSQGGRNQPQHF. The CDR3 DNA reads TGTGCCAGCAGCCAGGGGGGGAGAAATCAGCCCCAGCATTTT. The chain combines TRBV3-1 (or the pseudogene TRBV3-2) with TRBJ1-5, with D possibly TRBD1 on 5 matching bases. The CDR3 consists of 14 residues. Trimming took off 3 bases at V and 4 bases at J, with 10 bases between the two ends. The germline CDR1 and CDR2 sequences are LGHDT and YNNKEL (reference sequence).

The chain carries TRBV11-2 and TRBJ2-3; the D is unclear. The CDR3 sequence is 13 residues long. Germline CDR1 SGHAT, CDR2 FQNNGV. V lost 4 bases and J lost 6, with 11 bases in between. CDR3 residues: CASSWSLADTQYF. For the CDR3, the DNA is TGTGCCAGCAGCTGGAGCCTGGCGGATACGCAGTATTTT.

CDR3 loop: CSVDESGNGYTF. The CDR3, as DNA: TGCAGCGTTGACGAATCGGGGAATGGCTACACCTTC. The chain is built from TRBV29-1 and TRBJ1-2; D unresolved. Trimming took 3 bases from V and 6 from J, leaving 11 bases between them. Germline V gene lookup returns CDR1 SQVTM and CDR2 ANQGSEA. The CDR3 spans 12 residues.

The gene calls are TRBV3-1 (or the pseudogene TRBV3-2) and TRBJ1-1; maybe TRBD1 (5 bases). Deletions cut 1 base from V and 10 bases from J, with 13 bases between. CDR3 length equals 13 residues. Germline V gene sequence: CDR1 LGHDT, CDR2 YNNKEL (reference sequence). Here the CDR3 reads CASSQGSGEVAFF. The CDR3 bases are TGTGCCAGCAGCCAAGGATCGGGGGAGGTAGCTTTCTTT.

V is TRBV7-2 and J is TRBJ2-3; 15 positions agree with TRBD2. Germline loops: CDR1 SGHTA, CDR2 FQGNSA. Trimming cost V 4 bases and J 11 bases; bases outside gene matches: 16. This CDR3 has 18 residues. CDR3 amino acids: CASSWTSGGAGTFYGQYF. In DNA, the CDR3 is TGTGCCAGCAGCTGGACTAGCGGGGGGGCGGGAACATTCTACGGGCAGTATTTT.